The clone carrying this TCR beta chain occurred a few times. Its target is unknown. Gene names and germline refer to mouse. Read sequence stops 4 residues before the CDR3 end, and the germline J gene provides the missing end. The germline V gene has CDR1 NSHNY and CDR2 SYGAGN. The germline V and J ends were trimmed by 3 bases and 1 base, with 8 bases remaining between them. This CDR3 spans 14 amino acids. The sample is drawn from a study of CD8+ T cells in alopecia areata. Overall study results and limits: Possibly as an HLA-related effect, TCR sharing across patients appeared less clear than in mice. Lesional scalp displayed greater clonality than normal scalp, most notably in alopecia totalis/universalis.

Combined cutaneous lymph node cells underwent sorting by CD4, CD8alpha, NKG2D, NKG2ACE and additional markers. RNA extraction was followed by reverse transcription into cDNA, which acted as the sequencing template. Only in-frame clones appear in the TCRdb table, and some are missing; sequencing was by immunoSEQ multiplex PCR. The sample has more than 250,000 clones, none seen only once. The source of this sequence is a C3H/HeJ mouse with alopecia areata. The strain's MHC: H2-k. The J gene is TRBJ2-1, the V gene TRBV13-1; maybe TRBD1 (6 bases). Sample: CD4+ T cells sorted from a lymph node. CDR3 DNA, as far as it was read: TGTGCCAGCAGTGCAGGGGCCAACTATGCT. This gives the protein CASSAGANYA. The full CDR3 reads CASSAGANYAEQFF.